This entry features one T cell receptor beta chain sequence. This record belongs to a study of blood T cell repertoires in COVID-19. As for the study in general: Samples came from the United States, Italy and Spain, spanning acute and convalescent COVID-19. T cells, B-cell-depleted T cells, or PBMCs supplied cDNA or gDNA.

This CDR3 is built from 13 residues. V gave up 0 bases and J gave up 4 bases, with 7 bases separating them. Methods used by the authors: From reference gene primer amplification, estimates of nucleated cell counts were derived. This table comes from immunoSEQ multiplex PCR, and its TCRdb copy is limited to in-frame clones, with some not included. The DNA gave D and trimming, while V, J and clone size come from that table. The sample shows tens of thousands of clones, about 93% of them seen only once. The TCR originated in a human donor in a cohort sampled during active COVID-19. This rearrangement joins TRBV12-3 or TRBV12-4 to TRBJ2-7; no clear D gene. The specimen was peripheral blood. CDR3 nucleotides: TGTGCCAGCAGTTTAGCGCTCAGGTACGAGCAGTACTTC. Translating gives CASSLALRYEQYF.